The TCR beta chain under discussion was sequenced for a study of blood T cell repertoires in COVID-19. Sequenced by immunoSEQ multiplex PCR; TCRdb stores in-frame clones only, minus some. Of 300,000 to 400,000 clones listed, about 88% are singletons. Per germline, CDR1 MDHEN and CDR2 SYDVKM. The V end lost 10 bases, the J end lost 6 bases, and 18 bases lay between the germline ends. The CDR3 loop spans 13 amino acids. What the recovered Cohort 3 donors had was two negative PCRs, clearance, or symptom resolution. This rearrangement joins TRBV28 to TRBJ1-2; weak D call: TRBD1 (5 bases). Sequencing input: PBMCs or T cells enriched from blood (not recorded which). The clonotype was recovered from a woman aged 30 to 39 who had recovered from COVID-19. CDR3 sequence: CATQSRGGDGYTF. CDR3 coding DNA: TGTGCCACCCAGTCTCGAGGAGGGGATGGCTACACCTTC.